Listed below are T cell receptor beta chains from one sample, sequenced in a study of cytomegalovirus exposure and HLA in healthy donors. Sequenced by immunoSEQ multiplex PCR; TCRdb stores in-frame clones only, minus some. The sample comprises about 83,000 clones, approximately 96% of which are singletons, and approximately 1.3% rests with the top ten. The specimen sequenced was PBMCs. Receptors were obtained from a woman under 30 in good health and CMV-seronegative. Each CDR3 is given with its conserved first and last residue. The D gene is left open where the match is weak. Rows give clone size only sometimes, using once, few, many, or a class for an expanded clone.

NA	TRBV6-6	TRBJ1-3	NA	CASSYGLYSGNTIYF	TGTGCCAGCAGTTATGGACTGTACTCTGGAAACACCATATATTTT
TRBD2	TRBV7-6	TRBJ2-1	NA	CASSIREGNNEQFF	TGTGCCAGCAGCATACGGGAGGGGAACAATGAGCAGTTCTTC
NA	TRBV28	TRBJ2-7	NA	CASSHTTYEQYF	TGTGCCAGCAGCCACACCACCTACGAGCAGTACTTC
TRBD2	TRBV18	TRBJ2-7	once	CASSPGLAGGVYEQYF	TGTGCCAGCTCACCAGGACTAGCGGGAGGAGTGTACGAGCAGTACTTC
TRBD2	TRBV5-1	TRBJ2-7	NA	CASSLSSGSLYEQYF	TGCGCCAGCAGCTTGTCTAGCGGGAGTCTCTACGAGCAGTACTTC
NA	TRBV5-1	TRBJ1-5	NA	CASSLARSRESNQPQHF	TGCGCCAGCAGCTTGGCTCGGTCGAGGGAGAGCAATCAGCCCCAGCATTTT
TRBD1	TRBV6-1	TRBJ2-5	NA	CASSDKGTGRTETQYF	TGTGCCAGCAGTGATAAGGGGACAGGGCGAACCGAGACCCAGTACTTC
TRBD1	TRBV19	TRBJ1-5	once	CASSMRWDSLSPQHF	TGTGCCAGTAGTATGAGGTGGGACAGTCTATCGCCCCAGCATTTT
NA	TRBV15	TRBJ1-5	NA	CATSRDWQGRQPQHF	TGTGCCACCAGCAGAGACTGGCAGGGGCGGCAGCCCCAGCATTTT
TRBD2	TRBV5-6	TRBJ2-5	NA	CASSLSGNQETQYF	TGTGCCAGCAGTCTTAGCGGGAACCAAGAGACCCAGTACTTC
TRBD2	TRBV6-5	TRBJ2-7	NA	CASSYASGDYEQYF	TGTGCCAGCAGTTACGCTAGCGGGGACTACGAGCAGTACTTC
TRBD2	TRBV2	TRBJ2-1	once	CASREGLAGVKGNEQFF	TGTGCCAGCAGGGAGGGACTAGCGGGAGTTAAAGGGAATGAGCAGTTCTTC
TRBD1	TRBV29-1	TRBJ1-2	NA	CSVENNPGTGYGYTF	TGCAGCGTTGAAAACAACCCCGGGACAGGGTATGGCTACACCTTC
TRBD1	TRBV2	TRBJ2-3	NA	CASIPVQGAKRRTDTQYF	TGTGCCAGCATTCCAGTGCAGGGGGCAAAGAGGCGAACAGATACGCAGTATTTT
NA	TRBV1	TRBJ2-1	once	CTSSSYNATTGGDEQFF	TGCACCAGCAGCTCTTACAACGCAACGACAGGGGGAGATGAGCAGTTCTTC
TRBD2	TRBV7-6	TRBJ2-1	NA	CASSLGGRALNEQFF	TGTGCCAGCAGCTTGGGCGGGAGGGCCCTCAATGAGCAGTTCTTC
TRBD2	TRBV30	TRBJ2-7	NA	CACSGIHEQYF	TGTGCCTGTAGCGGGATCCACGAGCAGTACTTC
NA	TRBV27	TRBJ1-5	NA	CASSSPAGNQPQHF	TGTGCCAGCAGTTCCCCGGCAGGTAATCAGCCCCAGCATTTT
TRBD1	TRBV11-2	TRBJ1-5	NA	CASSSGQPNQPQHF	TGTGCCAGCAGCTCGGGACAGCCAAATCAGCCCCAGCATTTT
TRBD2	TRBV18	TRBJ2-5	once	CASSPQLAGQETQYF	TGTGCCAGCTCACCGCAACTAGCGGGACAAGAGACCCAGTACTTC
NA	TRBV10-3	TRBJ2-1	NA	CAISDGRDVGNEQFF	TGTGCCATCAGTGATGGGCGGGACGTCGGCAATGAGCAGTTCTTC
NA	TRBV9	TRBJ1-5	NA	CASSANTDRYQPQHF	TGTGCCAGCAGCGCCAATACGGACAGATATCAGCCCCAGCATTTT
TRBD2	TRBV5-1	TRBJ2-3	once	CASSLAWREGTDTQYF	TGCGCCAGCAGCTTGGCGTGGCGGGAGGGCACAGATACGCAGTATTTT
NA	TRBV6-1	TRBJ1-2	NA	CASSEPVGYTF	TGTGCCAGCAGTGAGCCGGTTGGCTACACCTTC
NA	TRBV9	TRBJ1-4	NA	CASSALTGNRLFF	TGTGCCAGCAGCGCCCTTACAGGGAACAGGCTGTTTTTT
TRBD2	TRBV2	TRBJ2-5	once	CASVASGRLQETQYF	TGTGCCAGCGTTGCTAGCGGGAGGCTCCAAGAGACCCAGTACTTC
TRBD1	TRBV18	TRBJ1-2	NA	CASSPSGTGDGYTF	TGTGCCAGCTCACCTTCCGGGACAGGGGATGGCTACACCTTC
NA	TRBV11-3	TRBJ2-3	NA	CASSSYQAEPGTDTQYF	TGTGCCAGCAGCTCCTACCAAGCGGAGCCGGGGACAGATACGCAGTATTTT
NA	TRBV7-9	TRBJ2-7	NA	CASSSGQSYEQYF	TGTGCCAGCAGCTCCGGACAGTCCTACGAGCAGTACTTC
TRBD2	TRBV7-9	TRBJ2-1	NA	CASSHGGADNEQFF	TGTGCCAGCAGCCACGGGGGGGCCGACAATGAGCAGTTCTTC
NA	TRBV5-1	TRBJ1-2	NA	CASSLEQGNGGYTF	TGCGCCAGCAGCTTGGAGCAGGGTAATGGTGGCTACACCTTC